Below, 2 T cell receptor beta chains from the same sample are listed, as sequenced in a study of T cells in Graves' hyperthyroidism and ophthalmopathy. Amplification of TCR beta CDR3 regions used RNA as the template. During a first-round RT-PCR of the TCR CDR3, the HTBI primer set was used. Each CDR3 protein is one row after TCRdb ran MiXCR on the multiplex PCR reads. The table shows around 720,000 distinct CDR3 sequences, with under 45% occurring only once. What was sequenced was blood. These receptors originate from a woman aged 40-49 years with Graves' hyperthyroidism.

Only a few counts were recorded for this clonotype. J is TRBJ1-2 and V is TRBV29-1, with D unresolved. From germline, CDR1 is SQVTM and CDR2 ANQGSEA. Trimming cost V 5 bases and J 2 bases, with 9 bases left between them. CDR3 size: 12 residues. CDR3 sequence (DNA): TGCAGCGTTAGGGATCCGAACTATGGCTACACCTTC. It encodes CSVRDPNYGYTF.

The chain uses TRBV28 and TRBJ2-7, with a possible D match to TRBD2 (5 bases). Trimming removed 3 bases from V and 2 bases from J, with 14 bases in between. CDR1 is MDHEN, CDR2 SYDVKM, per germline. The CDR3 runs 15 residues. The CDR3 DNA sequence: TGTGCCAGCAGTTTCGAGGGAGAGTTGACCTACGAGCAGTACTTC. It specifies CASSFEGELTYEQYF. Drawing the rest from reference TRBV28 and TRBJ2-7, the complete variable domain is DVKVTQSSRYLVKRTGEKVFLECVQDMDHENMFWYRQDPGLGLRLIYFSYDVKMKEKGDIPEGYSVSREKKERFSLILESASTNQTSMYLCASSFEGELTYEQYFGPGTRLTVT.